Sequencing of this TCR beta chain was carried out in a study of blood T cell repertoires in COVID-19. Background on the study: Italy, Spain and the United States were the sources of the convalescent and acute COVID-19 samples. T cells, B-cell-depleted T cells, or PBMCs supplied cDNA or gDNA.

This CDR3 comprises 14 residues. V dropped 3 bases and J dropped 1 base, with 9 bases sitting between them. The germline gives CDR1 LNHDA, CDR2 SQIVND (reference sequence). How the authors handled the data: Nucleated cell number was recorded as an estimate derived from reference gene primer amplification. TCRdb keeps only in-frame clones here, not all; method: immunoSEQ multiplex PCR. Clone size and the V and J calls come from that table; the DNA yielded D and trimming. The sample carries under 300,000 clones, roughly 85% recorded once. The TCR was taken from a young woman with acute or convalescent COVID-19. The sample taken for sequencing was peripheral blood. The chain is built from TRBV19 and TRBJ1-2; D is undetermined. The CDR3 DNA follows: TGTGCCAGTAGTATCCCAGGAAATAACTATGGCTACACCTTC. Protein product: CASSIPGNNYGYTF.